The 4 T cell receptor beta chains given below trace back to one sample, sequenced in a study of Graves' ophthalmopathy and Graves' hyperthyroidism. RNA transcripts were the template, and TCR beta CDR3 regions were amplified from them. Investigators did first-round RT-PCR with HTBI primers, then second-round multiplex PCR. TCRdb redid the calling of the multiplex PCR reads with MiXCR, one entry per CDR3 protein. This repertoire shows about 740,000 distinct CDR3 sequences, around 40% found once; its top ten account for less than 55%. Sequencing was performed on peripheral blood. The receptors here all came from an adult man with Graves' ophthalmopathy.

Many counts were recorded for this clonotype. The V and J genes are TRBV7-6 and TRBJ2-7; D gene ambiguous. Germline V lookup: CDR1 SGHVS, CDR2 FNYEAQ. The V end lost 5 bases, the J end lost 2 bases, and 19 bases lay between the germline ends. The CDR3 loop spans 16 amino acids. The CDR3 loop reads CASSPRFGAEPYEQYF. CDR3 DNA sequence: TGTGCCAGCAGCCCCAGGTTTGGAGCCGAACCCTACGAGCAGTACTTC. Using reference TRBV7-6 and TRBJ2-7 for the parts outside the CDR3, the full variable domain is GAGVSQSPRYKVTKRGQDVALRCDPISGHVSLYWYRQALGQGPEFLTYFNYEAQQDKSGLPNDRFSAERPEGSISTLTIQRTEQRDSAMYRCASSPRFGAEPYEQYFGPGTRLTVT.

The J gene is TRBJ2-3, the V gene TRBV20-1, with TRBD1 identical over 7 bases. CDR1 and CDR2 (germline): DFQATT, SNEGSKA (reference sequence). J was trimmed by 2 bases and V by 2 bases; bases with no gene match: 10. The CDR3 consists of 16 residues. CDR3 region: CSARRPTGVDTDTQYF. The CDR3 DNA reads TGCAGTGCTAGACGGCCTACAGGGGTGGACACAGATACGCAGTATTTT.

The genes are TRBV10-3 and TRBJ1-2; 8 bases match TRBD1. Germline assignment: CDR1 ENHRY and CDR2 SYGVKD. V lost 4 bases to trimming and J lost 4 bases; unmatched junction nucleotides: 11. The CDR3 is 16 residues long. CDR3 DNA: TGTGCCATCAGTGCACTGACAGGGGCCGGTTCCTATGGCTACACCTTC. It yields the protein CAISALTGAGSYGYTF.

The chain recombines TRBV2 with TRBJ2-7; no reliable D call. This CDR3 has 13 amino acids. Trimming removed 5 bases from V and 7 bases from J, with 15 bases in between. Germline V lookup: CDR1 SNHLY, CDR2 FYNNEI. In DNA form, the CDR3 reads TGTGCCAGCAGTCGCCCGGGCGAGAGGGAGCAGTACTTC. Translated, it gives CASSRPGEREQYF.